This section outlines one T cell receptor (beta chain) sequence together with its context. The antigen remains unidentified. The sample originates from a study of cytomegalovirus exposure and HLA in healthy donors. Study-wide results and caveats: For most TCR sequences rarity was the rule, although some public TCRs occurred in many donors.

Primers: 60 Vbeta forward and 13 Jbeta reverse. Profiling relied on immunoSEQ multiplex PCR, and the TCRdb table lists in-frame clones only, not all of them. This sample carries about 130,000 clones, under 80% of them seen once, and the ten largest clones take 3.5% to 5%. The TCR was taken from a man younger than 35 in good health and CMV-seropositive. The sequenced sample was PBMCs.

In DNA form, the CDR3 reads TGTGCCAGCAGTTACTCGATGGCGGACAGAGCCTACGAGCAGTACTTC. Protein product: CASSYSMADRAYEQYF. The chain joins TRBV6-5 to TRBJ2-5, with D tentatively TRBD1 (6 bases). The closer fit of TRBJ2-7 to the DNA end suggests the J call may be wrong. This CDR3 region has 16 residues. The germline V gene encodes CDR1 MNHEY and CDR2 SVGAGI.